A single sample is the source of the 19 T cell receptor beta chains below, sequenced in a study of cytomegalovirus exposure and HLA in healthy donors. Measured with immunoSEQ multiplex PCR; TCRdb has only the in-frame clones, and not every one. The repertoire includes some 150,000 clones, 88% of them detected once, and approximately 8.5% sits in the top ten. The sequenced sample consisted of PBMCs. These receptors were obtained from a woman aged 18 to 35 in good health and CMV-seropositive.

The chain carries TRBV6-5 and TRBJ1-6, with D tentatively TRBD1 (6 bases). Trimming shortened V by 0 bases and J by 9 bases, and 9 bases separated the two germline ends. The CDR3 length is 14 residues. Germline V gene lookup returns CDR1 MNHEY and CDR2 SVGAGI. The CDR3 nucleotides are TGTGCCAGCAGTTACTCCTGGGACACTTCACCCCTCCACTTT. Translating gives CASSYSWDTSPLHF.

This clone occurred a few times. This chain links TRBV5-1 with TRBJ1-2; TRBD1 matches at 7 bases. J gave up 3 bases and V 5 bases, and 7 bases lay outside the gene matches. The CDR3 extends over 14 amino acids. The germline gives CDR1 SGHRS, CDR2 YFSETQ. The CDR3 nucleotides read TGCGCCAGCAGAGAGACAGGGTCCGACTATGGCTACACCTTC. Its protein product is CASRETGSDYGYTF.

The rearrangement links TRBV27 to TRBJ2-7; no reliable D call. This CDR3 is built from 13 residues. The ends were cut back, 8 bases at V and 3 bases at J, with 14 bases in the middle. Germline CDR1 is MNHEY and CDR2 is SMNVEV (reference sequence). The CDR3 bases are TGTGCCAGCGTGGGTCCCCCAGGCTACGAGCAGTACTTC. Translating gives CASVGPPGYEQYF.

This rearrangement joins TRBV7-8 to TRBJ2-5; D is ambiguous. The CDR3 length is 12 residues. CDR1 and CDR2 from the germline V gene are SGHVS and FQNEAQ. The germline V and J ends were trimmed by 2 bases and 4 bases, with 5 bases remaining between them. DNA of the CDR3: TGTGCCAGCAGCTTATTCAGAGAGACCCAGTACTTC. The encoded protein is CASSLFRETQYF.

The rearrangement uses TRBV4-2 and TRBJ1-6, with 7 bases that match TRBD1. The CDR3 consists of 16 residues. Trimming removed 5 bases from V and 6 bases from J; junction bases left unmatched: 10. The germline gives CDR1 LGHNA, CDR2 YNFKEQ. CDR3 DNA: TGTGCCAGCAGCTCCGGCGAGGGGACAGTTAATTCACCCCTCCACTTT. Amino acids: CASSSGEGTVNSPLHF.

The chain carries TRBV6-1 and TRBJ1-6; D is undetermined. CDR3 length: 14 residues. The germline gives CDR1 MNHNS, CDR2 SASEGT. V was clipped by 5 bases and J by 10 bases, with 15 bases between them. CDR3 protein: CASSIAGKKSPLHF. CDR3 nucleotides: TGTGCCAGCAGTATCGCCGGGAAAAAATCACCCCTCCACTTT.

This clone was observed a single time. The chain employs TRBV28 and TRBJ1-5; D ambiguous. V was shortened by 5 bases and J by 5 bases, with 10 bases between the two germline ends. This CDR3 is built from 13 residues. The germline CDR1 and CDR2 sequences are MDHEN and SYDVKM. CDR3 sequence: CASSSEVYQPQHF. DNA for the CDR3: TGTGCCAGCAGTAGCGAGGTTTATCAGCCCCAGCATTTT. The variable domain in full, completed from reference TRBV28 and TRBJ1-5, reads DVKVTQSSRYLVKRTGEKVFLECVQDMDHENMFWYRQDPGLGLRLIYFSYDVKMKEKGDIPEGYSVSREKKERFSLILESASTNQTSMYLCASSSEVYQPQHFGDGTRLSIL.

This sequence joins TRBV18 and TRBJ2-1; 9 bases are a match to TRBD1. The CDR3 length is 16 residues. Germline assignment: CDR1 KGHSH and CDR2 LQKENI. V was pared by 5 bases and J by 6 bases, with 11 bases of the junction left unmatched. The CDR3 loop reads CASSILPQGASNEQFF. For the CDR3, the DNA is TGTGCCAGCTCAATCCTTCCACAGGGGGCGAGCAATGAGCAGTTCTTC.

The CDR3 DNA sequence: TGTGCCAGCAGCCCTTGGTACGACAGCTACACAGATACGCAGTATTTT. As protein: CASSPWYDSYTDTQYF. The V and J genes are TRBV9 and TRBJ2-3; weak D call: TRBD1 (5 bases). Germline loops: CDR1 SGDLS, CDR2 YYNGEE. V lost 4 bases and J 2 bases, leaving 17 bases between the germline ends. The CDR3 is 16 amino acids.

This clone was detected only once. This chain links TRBV7-6 with TRBJ1-5; 9 bases match TRBD1. The CDR3 is 16 residues long. Germline V gives CDR1 SGHVS, CDR2 FNYEAQ. After removal of 5 bases from V and 3 bases from J, the junction contained 8 bases not matched to a gene. CDR3 in amino acids: CASSENGQGSNQPQHF. The CDR3 coding sequence is TGTGCCAGCAGCGAAAACGGACAGGGGTCCAATCAGCCCCAGCATTTT.

V usage is TRBV29-1 and J usage is TRBJ2-3, with TRBD1 matching 8 bases. The V gene's germline CDR1 is SQVTM and CDR2 ANQGSEA. V dropped 3 bases and J dropped 5; count of bases not matched to a gene: 4. This CDR3 has 13 amino acids. The CDR3 coding sequence is TGCAGCGTTGACAGGGGGCGGAGAGATACGCAGTATTTT. Translating gives CSVDRGRRDTQYF.

V and J are TRBV5-1 and TRBJ2-7; maybe TRBD1 (5 bases). This CDR3 has 15 residues. V was cut by 0 bases and J by 5 bases, with 15 bases left in between. From germline, CDR1 is SGHRS and CDR2 YFSETQ. The CDR3 reads CASSLASSGRDEQYF. The CDR3 nucleotides read TGCGCCAGCAGCTTGGCCTCCTCGGGCAGGGACGAGCAGTACTTC.

The chain recombines TRBV9 with TRBJ2-1; 9 bases match TRBD2. Germline V lookup: CDR1 SGDLS, CDR2 YYNGEE. V shed 4 bases and J 4 bases; nucleotides not matched to a gene: 6. CDR3 length: 15 amino acids. The CDR3 region is CASSPSGAYYNEQFF. The CDR3 DNA reads as TGTGCCAGCAGCCCTAGCGGGGCCTATTACAATGAGCAGTTCTTC.

The chain is built from TRBV6-1 and TRBJ1-1; maybe TRBD1 (6 bases). The CDR3 is 13 residues long. V was shortened by 6 bases and J by 5 bases, with 13 bases between the two germline ends. The germline V gene has CDR1 MNHNS and CDR2 SASEGT. This chain's CDR3 is CASSPTGRTEAFF. The CDR3, as DNA: TGTGCCAGCAGCCCTACAGGGAGAACTGAAGCTTTCTTT.

The genes are TRBV15 and TRBJ1-3; 7 positions match TRBD1. This CDR3 comprises 15 residues. Germline loops: CDR1 LNHNV, CDR2 YYDKDF (reference sequence). V dropped 0 bases and J dropped 4; count of bases not matched to a gene: 3. The CDR3 loop is CATSRDRGGGNTIYF. CDR3 coding DNA: TGTGCCACCAGCAGAGATCGAGGGGGCGGAAACACCATATATTTT. The whole variable domain, remainder taken from reference TRBV15 and TRBJ1-3, is DAMVIQNPRYQVTQFGKPVTLSCSQTLNHNVMYWYQQKSSQAPKLLFHYYDKDFNNEADTPDNFQSRRPNTSFCFLDIRSPGLGDTAMYLCATSRDRGGGNTIYFGEGSWLTVV.

The rearrangement links TRBV7-2 to TRBJ1-6, with D perhaps TRBD1 (5 bases). V dropped 3 bases and J dropped 0 bases, with 12 bases sitting between them. Germline values: CDR1 SGHTA, CDR2 FQGNSA. The CDR3 extends over 17 amino acids. CDR3 nucleotides: TGTGCCAGCAGCTTGAGACAGATGAGCTCCTATAATTCACCCCTCCACTTT. It specifies CASSLRQMSSYNSPLHF.

This rearrangement joins TRBV19 to TRBJ1-6; D gene uncertain. Looked up from germline, CDR1 is LNHDA and CDR2 is SQIVND (reference sequence). CDR3 length equals 15 residues. V gave up 7 bases and J gave up 7 bases, with 17 bases separating them. The CDR3 coding sequence is TGTGCCAGTACTAAGGGAGACGTGGTGAATTCACCCCTCCACTTT. It specifies CASTKGDVVNSPLHF.

The rearrangement joins TRBV7-9 to TRBJ2-5, with D hard to call. Deletions cut 5 bases from V and 4 bases from J, with 11 bases between. From germline, CDR1 is SEHNR and CDR2 FQNEAQ (reference sequence). The CDR3 is 13 amino acids. The CDR3 loop is CASSDQAGETQYF. CDR3 coding DNA: TGTGCCAGCAGCGATCAGGCAGGAGAGACCCAGTACTTC. The whole variable domain, remainder taken from reference TRBV7-9 and TRBJ2-5, is DTGVSQNPRHKITKRGQNVTFRCDPISEHNRLYWYRQTLGQGPEFLTYFQNEAQLEKSRLLSDRFSAERPKGSFSTLEIQRTEQGDSAMYLCASSDQAGETQYFGPGTRLLVL.

The chain uses TRBV28 and TRBJ1-3, with D unclear. V was clipped by 3 bases and J by 4 bases, with 10 bases between them. The germline V gene has CDR1 MDHEN and CDR2 SYDVKM. This CDR3 has 14 amino acids. Written as DNA, the CDR3 is TGTGCCAGCAGTTTGGGCAGCCTGGGAAACACCATATATTTT. It is translated as CASSLGSLGNTIYF.